The sequence of this T cell receptor beta chain was determined in a study of blood T cell repertoires in COVID-19. Across the study: T cells, B-cell-depleted T cells, or PBMCs supplied cDNA or gDNA.

CDR1 is MGHRA and CDR2 is YSYEKL in the germline V gene. The CDR3 has 15 residues. Trimming pared 4 bases from V and 2 bases from J, leaving 14 bases between. Generated by immunoSEQ multiplex PCR, the TCRdb table keeps only in-frame clones and is missing some. The sample carries tens of thousands of clones, 89% recorded once. The specimen was peripheral blood. The V and J genes are TRBV4-1 and TRBJ1-2; D might be TRBD1 (5 bases). The clonotype originates from a woman between 45 and 65 years old with active COVID-19. The CDR3 DNA sequence: TGCGCCAGCAGCCTAGGACCGGGGGGAAACTATGGCTACACCTTC. Its translation: CASSLGPGGNYGYTF.